This TCR beta chain comes out of a study of blood T cells in healthy people across ages. With a J-beta primer mix and a sample-barcoded 5' primer, a second PCR ran about 6 to 11 cycles. TCRdb fed the 5' RACE reads into MiXCR, producing one record per CDR3 protein. The sample shows some 710,000 distinct CDR3 sequences, about 42% of them seen only once. Germline loops: CDR1 SGHTA, CDR2 FQGNSA. This CDR3 contains 15 residues. Sequencing was performed on blood. The TCR comes from a man older than 75 in good health. The rearrangement uses TRBV7-2 and TRBJ2-5; D may match TRBD1 or TRBD2 (5 bases each). The J call may be wrong; the DNA end is better matched by TRBJ2-7. In nucleotides, the CDR3 is TGTGCCAGCAGTAAAATGCCGGGACCACTCTACGAGCAGTACTTC. This translates into CASSKMPGPLYEQYF.